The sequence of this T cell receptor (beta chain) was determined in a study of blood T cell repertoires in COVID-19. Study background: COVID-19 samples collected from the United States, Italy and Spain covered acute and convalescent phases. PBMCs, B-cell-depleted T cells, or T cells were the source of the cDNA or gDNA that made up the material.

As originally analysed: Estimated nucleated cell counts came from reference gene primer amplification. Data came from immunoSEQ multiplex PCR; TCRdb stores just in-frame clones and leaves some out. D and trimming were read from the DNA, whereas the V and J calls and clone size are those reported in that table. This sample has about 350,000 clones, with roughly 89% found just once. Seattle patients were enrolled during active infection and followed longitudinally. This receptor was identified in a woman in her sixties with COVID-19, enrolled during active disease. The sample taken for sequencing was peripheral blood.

The CDR3 nucleotides read TGCAGTGCTAGCCAGAGGAATGAGCAGTTCTTC. It encodes CSASQRNEQFF. The chain employs TRBV20-1 and TRBJ2-1, with D unclear. V dropped 3 bases and J dropped 7 bases, with 7 bases sitting between them. The CDR3 runs to 11 residues. Germline CDR1 and CDR2: DFQATT and SNEGSKA (reference sequence).